This TCR beta chain was found in a study of TIL therapy for anti-PD-1-resistant metastatic lung cancer. Study background: Tumors had a median PD-L1 proportion score of around 6%.

The libraries were made with immunoSEQ v3. Here immunoSEQ multiplex PCR was the method, and the copy in TCRdb shows in-frame clones only, minus some. The sample includes just under 60,000 clones, about 73% of them seen just once. As for time point: pre-treatment sample, taken before nivolumab and TIL therapy. Stage 4 NSCLC adults joined between 2017 and January 2020. This clone was seen once. Other DNA sequences in the sample encode the same CDR3. Germline V gene sequence: CDR1 SGDLS, CDR2 YYNGEE. This CDR3 has 12 amino acids. V lost 1 base and J lost 0, with 0 bases in between. The chain recombines TRBV9 with TRBJ2-3; D remains unclear. The TCR comes from a person aged 25 to 85 with non-small cell lung cancer. Sequenced here: blood, sampled at baseline. CDR3 in amino acids: CASSVSTDTQYF. The CDR3 DNA follows: TGTGCCAGCAGCGTAAGCACAGATACGCAGTATTTT.